This record covers a single T cell receptor beta chain. Its antigen remains unidentified. Base qualities are not provided; no much larger clone lies one nucleotide away. The sample comes from a study of T cell changes during pregnancy in multiple sclerosis (dated by TCRdb to between 2018 and 2021). About the investigation overall: The study looked at changes in the T cell repertoire across pregnancy in women with multiple sclerosis.

Inclusive of the bounding cysteine and phenylalanine, the CDR3 is 17 residues long. The CDR3 DNA has 51 bases and is translated from base 1. The germline V gene provides CDR1 KGHSH and CDR2 LQKENI. Trimming takes 2 bases from V and 2 bases from J, and the germline ends sit 19 bases apart. Libraries were built with the immunoSEQ multiplex PCR assay. In TCRdb, the immuneACCESS table is reduced to in-frame sequences with V and J assigned. These tables do not hold every clone; where another copy was compared, an unresolved V gene accounts for under half, and the others remain unexplained. For this sample there are approximately 110,000 clones; approximately 90% appear just once. The ten top clones hold 1.5% to 1.7% of the sample.

Source: peripheral blood, taken in the third trimester of pregnancy. This sequence originates from a female donor with multiple sclerosis, enrolled in a pregnancy study. This sequence uses TRBV18 and TRBJ2-7; a tentative D match to TRBD2 spans 5 bases. The CDR3 amino acid sequence is: CASSPVSSRDLPYEQYF. The DNA sequence follows: TGTGCCAGCTCACCAGTTAGCAGCCGGGATCTTCCCTACGAGCAGTACTTC. Where the CDR3 stops, the reference TRBV18 and TRBJ2-7 genes take over; the full variable domain is NAGVMQNPRHLVRRRGQEARLRCSPMKGHSHVYWYRQLPEEGLKFMVYLQKENIIDESGMPKERFSAEFPKEGPSILRIQQVVRGDSAAYFCASSPVSSRDLPYEQYFGPGTRLTVT.